The sample holds many counts of the clone carrying this T cell receptor (beta chain). With iRepertoire HTBI primers and Arm-PCR of CDR3 regions, TCR beta libraries were built. TCRdb independently ran MiXCR on the multiplex PCR reads; one entry per CDR3 protein. The sample comprises 450,000 to 600,000 distinct CDR3 sequences, roughly 17% of which are singletons, and 9.5% to 15% rests with the top ten. CDR1 and CDR2 from the germline V gene are SEHNR and FQNEAQ (reference sequence). The CDR3 extends over 13 amino acids. V lost 5 bases and J lost 7, with 12 bases in between. This sample was included in a study of regulatory T cells in long-lasting Graves disease. The overall study: The antithyroid drugs taken by newly diagnosed Graves' patients had been used for under 3 months.

Stated time point: newly diagnosed GD, antithyroid drugs for less than 3 months. After RNA was extracted from PBMCs, the TCR library was made from it. This same sample was also part of a study on T cells in Graves' hyperthyroidism and ophthalmopathy. As reported in that work: For the diagnoses, clinical symptoms, serum thyroxine and TRAb, thyroid ultrasound and orbital computed tomography were used. From stable hyperthyroidism, ophthalmopathy was set apart by a 13 V-J model.

V is TRBV7-9 and J is TRBJ2-1; no definite D call. This receptor was obtained from a man aged 40-50 years with Graves disease. The source material was peripheral blood mononuclear cells (PBMCs), sampled at new diagnosis, from a patient treated with antithyroid drugs. CDR3 region: CASSIYSENEQFF. DNA for the CDR3: TGTGCCAGCAGCATATACTCAGAAAATGAGCAGTTCTTC.